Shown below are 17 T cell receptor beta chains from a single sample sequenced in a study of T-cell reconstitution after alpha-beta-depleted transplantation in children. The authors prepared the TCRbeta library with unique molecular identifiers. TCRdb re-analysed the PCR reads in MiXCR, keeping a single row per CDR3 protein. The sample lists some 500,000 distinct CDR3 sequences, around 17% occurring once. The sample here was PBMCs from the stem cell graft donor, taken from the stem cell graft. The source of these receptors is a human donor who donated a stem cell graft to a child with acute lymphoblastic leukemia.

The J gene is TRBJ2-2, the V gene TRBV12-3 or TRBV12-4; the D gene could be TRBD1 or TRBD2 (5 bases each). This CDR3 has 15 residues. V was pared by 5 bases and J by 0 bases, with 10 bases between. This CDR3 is CASSRGTSNTGELFF. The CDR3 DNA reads TGTGCCAGCAGTAGAGGGACGTCGAACACCGGGGAGCTGTTTTTT.

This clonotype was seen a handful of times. Here the CDR3 reads CASSLGQGPTEAFF. Here the CDR3 DNA reads TGCGCCAGCAGCTTGGGGCAGGGTCCCACTGAAGCTTTCTTT. V usage is TRBV5-1 and J usage is TRBJ1-1; the D gene is possibly TRBD1 (5 bases). With 0 bases removed from V and 4 bases from J, the gap between germline ends came to 10 bases. From germline, CDR1 is SGHRS and CDR2 YFSETQ. The CDR3 has 14 amino acids.

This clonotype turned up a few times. The CDR3 region is CASSSFAGSDYGYTF. In DNA form, the CDR3 reads TGTGCCAGCAGCTCTTTCGCAGGATCGGACTATGGCTACACCTTC. The chain is built from TRBV7-9 and TRBJ1-2; D not certain. Germline CDR1 reads SEHNR; CDR2 reads FQNEAQ (reference sequence). Trimming stripped 4 bases from V and 3 bases from J, with 15 bases between. The CDR3 has 15 residues.

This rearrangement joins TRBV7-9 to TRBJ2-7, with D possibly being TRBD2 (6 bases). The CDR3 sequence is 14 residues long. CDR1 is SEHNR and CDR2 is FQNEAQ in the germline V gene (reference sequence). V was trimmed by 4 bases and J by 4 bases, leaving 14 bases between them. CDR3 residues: CASSWLADRYEQYF. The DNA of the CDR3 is TGTGCCAGCAGCTGGTTAGCGGATAGGTACGAGCAGTACTTC. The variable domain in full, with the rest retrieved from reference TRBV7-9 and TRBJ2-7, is DTGVSQNPRHKITKRGQNVTFRCDPISEHNRLYWYRQTLGQGPEFLTYFQNEAQLEKSRLLSDRFSAERPKGSFSTLEIQRTEQGDSAMYLCASSWLADRYEQYFGPGTRLTVT.

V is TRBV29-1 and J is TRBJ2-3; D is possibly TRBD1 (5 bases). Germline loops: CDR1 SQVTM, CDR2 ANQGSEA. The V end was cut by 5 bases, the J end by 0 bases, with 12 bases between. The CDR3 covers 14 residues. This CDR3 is CSVSGLISTDTQYF. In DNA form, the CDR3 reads TGCAGCGTTTCAGGGCTGATCAGCACAGATACGCAGTATTTT.

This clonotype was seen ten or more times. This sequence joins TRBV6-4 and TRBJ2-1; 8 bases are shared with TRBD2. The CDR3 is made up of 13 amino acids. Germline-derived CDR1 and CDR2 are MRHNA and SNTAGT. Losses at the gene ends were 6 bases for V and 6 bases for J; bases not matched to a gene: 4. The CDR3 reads CASSAGTSNEQFF. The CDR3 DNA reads TGTGCCAGCAGCGCCGGGACTAGCAATGAGCAGTTCTTC.

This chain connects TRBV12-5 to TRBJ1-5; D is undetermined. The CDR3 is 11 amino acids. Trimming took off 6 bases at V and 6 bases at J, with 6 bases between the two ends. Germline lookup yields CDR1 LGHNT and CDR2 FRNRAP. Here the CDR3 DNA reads TGTGCTAGTGGCTACGGTCAGCCCCAGCATTTT. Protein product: CASGYGQPQHF.

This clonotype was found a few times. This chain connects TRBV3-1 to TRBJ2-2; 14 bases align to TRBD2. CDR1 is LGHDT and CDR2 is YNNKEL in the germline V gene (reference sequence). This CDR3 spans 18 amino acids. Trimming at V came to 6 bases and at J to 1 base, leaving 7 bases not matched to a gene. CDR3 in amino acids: CASSQGLAGVQNTGELFF. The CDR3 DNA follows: TGTGCCAGCAGTCAGGGACTAGCGGGAGTGCAGAACACCGGGGAGCTGTTTTTT.

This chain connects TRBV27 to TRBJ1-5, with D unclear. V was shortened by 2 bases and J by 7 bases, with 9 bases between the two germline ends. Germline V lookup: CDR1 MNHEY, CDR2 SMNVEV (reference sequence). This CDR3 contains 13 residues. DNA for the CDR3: TGTGCCAGCAGTTTACGTGCAGAACAGCCCCAGCATTTT. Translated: CASSLRAEQPQHF.

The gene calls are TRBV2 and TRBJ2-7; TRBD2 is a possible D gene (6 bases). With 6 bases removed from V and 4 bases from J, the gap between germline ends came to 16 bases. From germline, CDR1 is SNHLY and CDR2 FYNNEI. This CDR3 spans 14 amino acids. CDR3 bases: TGTGCCAGCAGATCAACCAGAGGGACTTACGAGCAGTACTTC. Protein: CASRSTRGTYEQYF.

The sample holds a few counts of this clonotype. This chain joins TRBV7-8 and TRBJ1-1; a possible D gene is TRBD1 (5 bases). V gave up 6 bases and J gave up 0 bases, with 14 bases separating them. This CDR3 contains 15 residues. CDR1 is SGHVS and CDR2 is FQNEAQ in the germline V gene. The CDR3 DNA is TGTGCCAGCAGACACACCGGGACCGTGAACACTGAAGCTTTCTTT. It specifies CASRHTGTVNTEAFF.

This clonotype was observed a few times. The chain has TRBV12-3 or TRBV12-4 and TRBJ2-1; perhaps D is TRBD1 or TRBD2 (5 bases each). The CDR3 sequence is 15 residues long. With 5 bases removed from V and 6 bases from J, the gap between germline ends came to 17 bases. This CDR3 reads CASSPSGIRGNEQFF. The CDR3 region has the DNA TGTGCCAGCAGTCCCTCCGGGATTAGGGGCAATGAGCAGTTCTTC.

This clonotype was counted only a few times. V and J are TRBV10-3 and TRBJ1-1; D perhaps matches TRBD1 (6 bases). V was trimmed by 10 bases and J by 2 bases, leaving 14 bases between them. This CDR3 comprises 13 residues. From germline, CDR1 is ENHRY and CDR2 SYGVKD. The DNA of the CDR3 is TGTGCCAGCGCAGGGGAACTCAACACTGAAGCTTTCTTT. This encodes CASAGELNTEAFF.

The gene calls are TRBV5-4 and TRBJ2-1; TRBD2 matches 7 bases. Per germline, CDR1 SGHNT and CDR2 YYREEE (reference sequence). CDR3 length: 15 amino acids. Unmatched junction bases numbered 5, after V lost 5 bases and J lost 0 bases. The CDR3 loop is CASSWERDSYNEQFF. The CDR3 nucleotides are TGTGCCAGCAGTTGGGAGCGGGACTCCTACAATGAGCAGTTCTTC.

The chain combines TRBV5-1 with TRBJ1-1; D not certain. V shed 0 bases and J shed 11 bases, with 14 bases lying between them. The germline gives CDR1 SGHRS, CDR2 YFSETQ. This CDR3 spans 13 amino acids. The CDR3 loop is CASSLAGRSYAFF. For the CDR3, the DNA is TGCGCCAGCAGCTTGGCGGGGAGGTCCTACGCTTTCTTT. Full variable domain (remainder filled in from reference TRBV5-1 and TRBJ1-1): KAGVTQTPRYLIKTRGQQVTLSCSPISGHRSVSWYQQTPGQGLQFLFEYFSETQRNKGNFPGRFSGRQFSNSRSEMNVSTLELGDSALYLCASSLAGRSYAFFGQGTRLTVV.

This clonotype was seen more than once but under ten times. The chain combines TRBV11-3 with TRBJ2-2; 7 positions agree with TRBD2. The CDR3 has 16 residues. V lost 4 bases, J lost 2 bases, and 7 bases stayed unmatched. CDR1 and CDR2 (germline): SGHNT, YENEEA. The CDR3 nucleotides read TGTGCCAGCAGCTATTTAGCGGGCGGAAACACCGGGGAGCTGTTTTTT. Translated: CASSYLAGGNTGELFF. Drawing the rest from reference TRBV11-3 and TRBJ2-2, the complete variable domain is EAGVVQSPRYKIIEKKQPVAFWCNPISGHNTLYWYLQNLGQGPELLIRYENEEAVDDSQLPKDRFSAERLKGVDSTLKIQPAELGDSAVYLCASSYLAGGNTGELFFGEGSRLTVL.

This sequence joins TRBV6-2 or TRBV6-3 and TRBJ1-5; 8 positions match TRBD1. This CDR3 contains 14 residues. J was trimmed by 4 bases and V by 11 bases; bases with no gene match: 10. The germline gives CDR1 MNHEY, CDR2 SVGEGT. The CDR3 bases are TGTGCCGTACAACAGGGGGTCGGAAATCAGCCCCAGCATTTT. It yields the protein CAVQQGVGNQPQHF.